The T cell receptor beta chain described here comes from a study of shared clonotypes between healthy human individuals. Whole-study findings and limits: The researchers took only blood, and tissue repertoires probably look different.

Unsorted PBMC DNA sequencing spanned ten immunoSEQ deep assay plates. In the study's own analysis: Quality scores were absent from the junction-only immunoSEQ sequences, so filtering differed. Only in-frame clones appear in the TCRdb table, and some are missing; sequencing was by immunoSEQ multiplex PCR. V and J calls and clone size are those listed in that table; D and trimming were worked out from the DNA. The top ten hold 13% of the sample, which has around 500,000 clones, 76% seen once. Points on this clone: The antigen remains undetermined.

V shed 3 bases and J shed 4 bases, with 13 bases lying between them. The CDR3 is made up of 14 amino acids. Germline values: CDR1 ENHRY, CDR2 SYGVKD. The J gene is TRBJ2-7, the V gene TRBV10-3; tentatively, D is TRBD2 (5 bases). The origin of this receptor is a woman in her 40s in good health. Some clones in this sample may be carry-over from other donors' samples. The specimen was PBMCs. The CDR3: CAISDGVKQYEQYF. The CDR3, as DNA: TGTGCCATCAGTGACGGGGTGAAGCAGTACGAGCAGTACTTC.